This note documents a single T cell receptor beta chain sequence. The sample comes from a study of blood T cell repertoires in COVID-19. Study-level background: Italy, Spain and the United States were the sources of the convalescent and acute COVID-19 samples.

The authors' processing: Amplification of reference gene primers was used by the study to estimate nucleated cell counts. The protocol was immunoSEQ multiplex PCR, while the TCRdb copy is restricted to in-frame clones and leaves out a portion. V and J calls and clone size follow that table, whereas D and trimming were derived from the DNA. This table holds roughly 280,000 clones, approximately 86% found once. The material sequenced was peripheral blood. The source of this sequence is a man aged 25 to 45 with active or convalescent COVID-19.

DNA of the CDR3: TGCGCCAGCAGTCTGGGGGGGCCTCGCCAAGAGACCCAGTACTTC. The encoded protein is CASSLGGPRQETQYF. The chain joins TRBV5-1 to TRBJ2-5, with a possible D match to TRBD2 (7 bases). Germline CDR1 SGHRS, CDR2 YFSETQ. The germline V and J ends were trimmed by 5 bases and 1 base, with 15 bases remaining between them. The CDR3 spans 15 residues.